These T cell receptor beta chains were read from a single sample in a study of T cell responses to AZD1222 COVID-19 vaccine. Profiling relied on immunoSEQ multiplex PCR, and the TCRdb table lists in-frame clones only, not all of them. The profile shows about 150,000 clones, 94% of them singletons. The specimen was peripheral blood, collected on day 0 of AZD1222 vaccination. Source of these receptors: an adult in good health. Each CDR3 is given with its conserved first and last residue. D genes are given only for firm matches. Some rows mark clone size as missing; the rest say once, few, many or name a class of expanded clone.

j_call: TRBJ2-3; d_call: -; clone_size: -; v_call: TRBV9; cdr3_nt: TGTGCCAGCAGGGATGGGGTGACAGATACGCAGTATTTT; cdr3_aa: CASRDGVTDTQYF
j_call: TRBJ2-1; d_call: TRBD2; clone_size: -; v_call: TRBV7-2; cdr3_nt: TGTGCCAGCAGCTTAAGGCGGGAGTATGAGCAGTTCTTC; cdr3_aa: CASSLRREYEQFF
j_call: TRBJ1-2; d_call: TRBD1; clone_size: -; v_call: TRBV10-3; cdr3_nt: TGTGCCAGCATGTCCGGGACAGGGGTTCTCAGCTATGGCTACACCTTC; cdr3_aa: CASMSGTGVLSYGYTF
j_call: TRBJ2-5; d_call: -; clone_size: once; v_call: TRBV11-2; cdr3_nt: TGTGCCAGCAGGACCATGGGGGAGACCCAGTACTTC; cdr3_aa: CASRTMGETQYF
j_call: TRBJ2-1; d_call: -; clone_size: -; v_call: TRBV5-4; cdr3_nt: TGTGCCAGCAATCGGGGGATCGGTTCCGATGAGCAGTTCTTC; cdr3_aa: CASNRGIGSDEQFF
j_call: TRBJ1-5; d_call: TRBD1; clone_size: once; v_call: TRBV5-1; cdr3_nt: TGCGCCAGCAGCCCTACAGGGGCCAATCAGCCCCAGCATTTT; cdr3_aa: CASSPTGANQPQHF
j_call: TRBJ2-2; d_call: TRBD1; clone_size: -; v_call: TRBV7-2; cdr3_nt: TGTGCCAGCAGCTGGTCAGGGGGCGGCACCGGGGAGCTGTTTTTT; cdr3_aa: CASSWSGGGTGELFF
j_call: TRBJ2-5; d_call: -; clone_size: -; v_call: TRBV5-8; cdr3_nt: TGTGCCAGCAGCCATGAGGGACCGGGAGAGACCCAGTACTTC; cdr3_aa: CASSHEGPGETQYF
j_call: TRBJ2-1; d_call: TRBD2; clone_size: -; v_call: TRBV10-3; cdr3_nt: TGTGCCATCAGTGAGGGACTAGTGGGGAGGGGTGAGCAGTTCTTC; cdr3_aa: CAISEGLVGRGEQFF
j_call: TRBJ1-2; d_call: -; clone_size: -; v_call: TRBV2; cdr3_nt: TGTGCCAGCAGTGACGGACAAGGCTATGGCTACACCTTC; cdr3_aa: CASSDGQGYGYTF
j_call: TRBJ1-1; d_call: -; clone_size: -; v_call: TRBV7-8; cdr3_nt: TGTGCCAGCAGCAGGGGAGGTGGAGGCGGTGAAGCTTTCTTT; cdr3_aa: CASSRGGGGGEAFF
j_call: TRBJ2-3; d_call: -; clone_size: -; v_call: TRBV2; cdr3_nt: TGTGCCAGCAGTGAAGCCCGGACCCACAAGCGGTATTTT; cdr3_aa: CASSEARTHKRYF
j_call: TRBJ2-1; d_call: -; clone_size: -; v_call: TRBV3-1/TRBV3-2; cdr3_nt: TGTGCCAGCAGCCAAGGGGGTCCGACGAGCTCCTACAATGAGCAGTTCTTC; cdr3_aa: CASSQGGPTSSYNEQFF
j_call: TRBJ1-2; d_call: -; clone_size: -; v_call: TRBV6-5; cdr3_nt: TGTGCCAGCAGTTACTCGGCGGACGGGGGAGTCTATGGCTACACCTTC; cdr3_aa: CASSYSADGGVYGYTF
j_call: TRBJ2-2; d_call: TRBD1; clone_size: -; v_call: TRBV5-1; cdr3_nt: TGCGCCAGCAGCAGTGACAGGGTGGGCGTAGGCACCGGGGAGCTGTTTTTT; cdr3_aa: CASSSDRVGVGTGELFF
j_call: TRBJ1-1; d_call: TRBD1; clone_size: once; v_call: TRBV2; cdr3_nt: TGTGCCAGCAGAGGCGGACAGGGGGCCGTGAACACTGAAGCTTTCTTT; cdr3_aa: CASRGGQGAVNTEAFF
j_call: TRBJ1-2; d_call: -; clone_size: -; v_call: TRBV5-6; cdr3_nt: TGTGCCAGCAGCAGACGAGGGGCCGGGGCCCCCTTATTAGGGTATGGCTACACCTTC; cdr3_aa: CASSRRGAGAPLLGYGYTF
j_call: TRBJ2-5; d_call: -; clone_size: -; v_call: TRBV4-3; cdr3_nt: TGCGCCAGCAGCCAGGGACCCGGGGCGGAGACCCAGTACTTC; cdr3_aa: CASSQGPGAETQYF
j_call: TRBJ1-2; d_call: -; clone_size: once; v_call: TRBV3-1/TRBV3-2; cdr3_nt: TGTGCCAGCAGCCAAGGTGGCCACTATGGCTACACCTTC; cdr3_aa: CASSQGGHYGYTF
j_call: TRBJ2-3; d_call: TRBD2; clone_size: -; v_call: TRBV3-1/TRBV3-2; cdr3_nt: TGTGCCAGCAGCCAAGATCCGGGAGGTGGGGCAGATACGCAGTATTTT; cdr3_aa: CASSQDPGGGADTQYF
j_call: TRBJ2-4; d_call: TRBD1; clone_size: once; v_call: TRBV7-2; cdr3_nt: TGTGCCAGCAGCCTGGACGCAGGGGGTTCCTCGTGGGACTTC; cdr3_aa: CASSLDAGGSSWDF
j_call: TRBJ2-3; d_call: -; clone_size: -; v_call: TRBV6-1; cdr3_nt: TGTGCCAGCAGTGAAGGCTCGGGAGCGGGTTTAGGTAGCGCAGATACGCAGTATTTT; cdr3_aa: CASSEGSGAGLGSADTQYF
j_call: TRBJ1-1; d_call: -; clone_size: -; v_call: TRBV6-5; cdr3_nt: TGTGCCAGCAGCACCGAGTCGGGGAACACTGAAGCTTTCTTT; cdr3_aa: CASSTESGNTEAFF
j_call: TRBJ2-1; d_call: TRBD2; clone_size: -; v_call: TRBV5-8; cdr3_nt: TGTGCCAGCAGGGGGAGGACTAGCGGGCGCTACAATGAGCAGTTCTTC; cdr3_aa: CASRGRTSGRYNEQFF
j_call: TRBJ1-1; d_call: -; clone_size: -; v_call: TRBV19; cdr3_nt: TGTGCCAGTAGTATCGGGGTGGGGGCCGGCACTGAAGCTTTCTTT; cdr3_aa: CASSIGVGAGTEAFF
j_call: TRBJ2-1; d_call: -; clone_size: -; v_call: TRBV3-1/TRBV3-2; cdr3_nt: TGTGCCAGCAGCCAAGATCGTGTCCCCTCCTACAATGAGCAGTTCTTC; cdr3_aa: CASSQDRVPSYNEQFF
j_call: TRBJ1-1; d_call: -; clone_size: -; v_call: TRBV19; cdr3_nt: TGTGCCAGTAGTATTTCGAGTACAAGCACTGAAGCTTTCTTT; cdr3_aa: CASSISSTSTEAFF
j_call: TRBJ2-1; d_call: -; clone_size: -; v_call: TRBV11-2; cdr3_nt: TGTGCCAGCAGCTTAGATAGGACCAATGAGCAGTTCTTC; cdr3_aa: CASSLDRTNEQFF
j_call: TRBJ2-1; d_call: -; clone_size: -; v_call: TRBV11-2; cdr3_nt: TGTGCCAGCAGCTTACTCCAGTCCTACAATGAGCAGTTCTTC; cdr3_aa: CASSLLQSYNEQFF
j_call: TRBJ2-1; d_call: -; clone_size: -; v_call: TRBV5-4; cdr3_nt: TGTGCCAGCAGGGAGGCATCTGAGCAGTTCTTC; cdr3_aa: CASREASEQFF
j_call: TRBJ2-3; d_call: TRBD2; clone_size: -; v_call: TRBV19; cdr3_nt: TGTGCCAGTCGTAGCGGGGGGGCTGCAGATACGCAGTATTTT; cdr3_aa: CASRSGGAADTQYF
j_call: TRBJ1-5; d_call: -; clone_size: -; v_call: TRBV11-1; cdr3_nt: TGTGCCAGCAGCCGGGATGGGGGCAATCAGCCCCAGCATTTT; cdr3_aa: CASSRDGGNQPQHF
j_call: TRBJ1-1; d_call: TRBD1; clone_size: -; v_call: TRBV6-4; cdr3_nt: TGTGCCAGCAGTGATTTCGCGGGGGACAGTCGTTATTTGAACACTGAAGCTTTCTTT; cdr3_aa: CASSDFAGDSRYLNTEAFF
j_call: TRBJ1-1; d_call: -; clone_size: -; v_call: TRBV5-4; cdr3_nt: TGTGCCAGCAGCCCCATATTGGCAGGTGACACTGAAGCTTTCTTT; cdr3_aa: CASSPILAGDTEAFF
j_call: TRBJ1-6; d_call: -; clone_size: -; v_call: TRBV3-1/TRBV3-2; cdr3_nt: TGTGCCAGCAGCCAAGATAGGGGAGGGTTCGGTTCACCCCTCCACTTT; cdr3_aa: CASSQDRGGFGSPLHF
j_call: TRBJ1-6; d_call: -; clone_size: -; v_call: TRBV2; cdr3_nt: TGTGCCAGCAGTGGACAGACCTTAAATTCACCCCTCCACTTT; cdr3_aa: CASSGQTLNSPLHF